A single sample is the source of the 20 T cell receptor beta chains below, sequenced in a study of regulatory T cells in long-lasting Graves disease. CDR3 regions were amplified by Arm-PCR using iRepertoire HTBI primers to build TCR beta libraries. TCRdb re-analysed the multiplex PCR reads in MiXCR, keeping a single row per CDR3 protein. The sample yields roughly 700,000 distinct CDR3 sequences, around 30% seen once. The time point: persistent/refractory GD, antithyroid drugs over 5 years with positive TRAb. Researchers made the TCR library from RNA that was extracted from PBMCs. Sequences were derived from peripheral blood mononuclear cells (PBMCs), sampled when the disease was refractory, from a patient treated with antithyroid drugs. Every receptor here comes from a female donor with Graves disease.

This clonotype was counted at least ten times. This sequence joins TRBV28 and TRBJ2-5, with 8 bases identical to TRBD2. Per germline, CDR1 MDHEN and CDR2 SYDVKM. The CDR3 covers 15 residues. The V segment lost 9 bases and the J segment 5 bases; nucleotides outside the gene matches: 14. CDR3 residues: CASSRGSGEWETQYF. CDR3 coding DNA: TGTGCCAGTTCACGGGGTAGCGGGGAATGGGAGACCCAGTACTTC. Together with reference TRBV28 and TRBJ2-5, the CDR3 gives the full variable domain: DVKVTQSSRYLVKRTGEKVFLECVQDMDHENMFWYRQDPGLGLRLIYFSYDVKMKEKGDIPEGYSVSREKKERFSLILESASTNQTSMYLCASSRGSGEWETQYFGPGTRLLVL.

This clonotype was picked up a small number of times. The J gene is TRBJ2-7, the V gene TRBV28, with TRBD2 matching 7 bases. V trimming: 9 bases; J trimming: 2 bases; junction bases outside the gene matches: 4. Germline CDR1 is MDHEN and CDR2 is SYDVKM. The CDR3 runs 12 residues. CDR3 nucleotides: TGTGCCAGTTTGGGGGGGGCCTACGAGCAGTACTTC. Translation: CASLGGAYEQYF.

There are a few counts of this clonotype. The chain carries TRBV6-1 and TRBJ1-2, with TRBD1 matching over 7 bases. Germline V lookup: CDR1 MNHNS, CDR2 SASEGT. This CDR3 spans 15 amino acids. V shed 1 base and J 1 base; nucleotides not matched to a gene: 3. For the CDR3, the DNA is TGTGCCAGCAGTGAAGGAGGGGGCAGTAACTATGGCTACACCTTC. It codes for CASSEGGGSNYGYTF.

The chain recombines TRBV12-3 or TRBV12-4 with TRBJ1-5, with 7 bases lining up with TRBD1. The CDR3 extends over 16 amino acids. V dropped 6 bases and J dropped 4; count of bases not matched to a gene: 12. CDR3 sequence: CASSPAGGIQNQPQHF. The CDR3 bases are TGTGCCAGCAGCCCTGCAGGGGGTATTCAGAATCAGCCCCAGCATTTT.

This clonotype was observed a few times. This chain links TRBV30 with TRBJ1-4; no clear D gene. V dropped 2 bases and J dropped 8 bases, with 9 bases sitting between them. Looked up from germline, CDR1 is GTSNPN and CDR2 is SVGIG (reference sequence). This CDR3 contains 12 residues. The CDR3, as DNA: TGTGCCTGGAGTTCGGGTGGCGAAAAACTGTTTTTT. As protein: CAWSSGGEKLFF.

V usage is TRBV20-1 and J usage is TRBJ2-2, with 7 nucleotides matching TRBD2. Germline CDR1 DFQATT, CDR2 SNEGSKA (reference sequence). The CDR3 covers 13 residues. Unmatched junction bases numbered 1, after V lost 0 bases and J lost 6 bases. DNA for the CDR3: TGCAGTGCTAGAGATGCGGGAGCCGGGGAGCTGTTTTTT. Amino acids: CSARDAGAGELFF.

CDR3 nucleotides: TGTGCCAGCAGTCCAAGACGCACCTCTGGAAACACCATATATTTT. Its protein product is CASSPRRTSGNTIYF. The chain is built from TRBV12-3 or TRBV12-4 and TRBJ1-3; D ambiguous. Trimming pared 5 bases from V and 0 bases from J, leaving 11 bases between. This CDR3 has 15 amino acids.

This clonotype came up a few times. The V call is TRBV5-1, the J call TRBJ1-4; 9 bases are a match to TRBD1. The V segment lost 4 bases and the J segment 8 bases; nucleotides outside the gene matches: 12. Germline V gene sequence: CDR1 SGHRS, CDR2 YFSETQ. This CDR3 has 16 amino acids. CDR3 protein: CASSGNPGQGQEKLFF. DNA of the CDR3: TGCGCCAGCAGCGGTAACCCGGGACAGGGACAAGAAAAACTGTTTTTT.

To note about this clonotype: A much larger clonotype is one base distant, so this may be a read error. CDR3: CAWSVGSHPQHF. The CDR3 DNA follows: TGTGCCTGGAGTGTAGGGAGTCACCCCCAGCATTTT. J is TRBJ1-5 and V is TRBV30; D is ambiguous. Trimming removed 0 bases from V and 10 bases from J, with 10 bases in between. CDR1 and CDR2 (germline): GTSNPN, SVGIG (reference sequence). This CDR3 spans 12 amino acids.

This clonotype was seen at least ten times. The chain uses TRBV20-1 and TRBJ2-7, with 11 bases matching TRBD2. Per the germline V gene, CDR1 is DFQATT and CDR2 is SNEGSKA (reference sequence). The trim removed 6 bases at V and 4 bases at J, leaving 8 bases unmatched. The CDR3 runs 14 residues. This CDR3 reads CSAAPGTSGYEQYF. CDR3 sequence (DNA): TGCAGTGCGGCCCCCGGGACTAGCGGATACGAGCAGTACTTC.

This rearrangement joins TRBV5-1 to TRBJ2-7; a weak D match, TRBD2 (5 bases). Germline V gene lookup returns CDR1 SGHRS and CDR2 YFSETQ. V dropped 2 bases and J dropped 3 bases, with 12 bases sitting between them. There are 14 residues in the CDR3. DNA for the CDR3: TGCGCCAGCAGCTTTCTTGGGAGCCTCTACGAGCAGTACTTC. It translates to CASSFLGSLYEQYF.

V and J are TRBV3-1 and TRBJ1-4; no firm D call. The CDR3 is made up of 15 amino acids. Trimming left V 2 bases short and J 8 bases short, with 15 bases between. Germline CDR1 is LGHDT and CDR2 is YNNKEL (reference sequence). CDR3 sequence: CASSQLSDIGEKLFF. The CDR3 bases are TGTGCCAGCAGCCAACTGTCCGACATAGGGGAAAAACTGTTTTTT.

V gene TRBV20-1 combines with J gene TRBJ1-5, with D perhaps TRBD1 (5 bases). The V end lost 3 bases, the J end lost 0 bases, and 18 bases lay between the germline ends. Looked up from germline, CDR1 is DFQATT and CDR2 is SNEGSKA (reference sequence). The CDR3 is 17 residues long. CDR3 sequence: CSASPDAGAYSNQPQHF. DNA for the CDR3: TGCAGTGCTAGTCCGGACGCTGGGGCTTATAGCAATCAGCCCCAGCATTTT.

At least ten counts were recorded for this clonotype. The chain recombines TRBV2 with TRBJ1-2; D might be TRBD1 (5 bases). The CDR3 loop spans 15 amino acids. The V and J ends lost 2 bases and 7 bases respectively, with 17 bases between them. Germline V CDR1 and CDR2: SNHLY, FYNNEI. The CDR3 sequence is CASSEFRAGGSGYTF. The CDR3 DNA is TGTGCCAGCAGTGAATTCAGGGCCGGGGGTTCTGGCTACACCTTC.

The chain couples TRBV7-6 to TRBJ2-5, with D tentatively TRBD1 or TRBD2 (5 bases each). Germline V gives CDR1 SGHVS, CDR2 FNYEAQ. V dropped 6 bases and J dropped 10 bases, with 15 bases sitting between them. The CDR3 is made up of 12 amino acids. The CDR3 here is CASRPLGTVQYF. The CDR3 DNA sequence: TGTGCCAGCAGGCCCCTCGGGACGGTCCAGTACTTC.

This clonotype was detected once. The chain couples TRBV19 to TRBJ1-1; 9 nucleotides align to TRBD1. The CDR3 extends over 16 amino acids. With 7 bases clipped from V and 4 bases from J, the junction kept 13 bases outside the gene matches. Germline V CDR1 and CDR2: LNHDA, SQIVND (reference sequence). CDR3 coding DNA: TGTGCCAGTAAACCCCTCCCGGGACAGGGTGGCACTGAAGCTTTCTTT. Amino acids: CASKPLPGQGGTEAFF.

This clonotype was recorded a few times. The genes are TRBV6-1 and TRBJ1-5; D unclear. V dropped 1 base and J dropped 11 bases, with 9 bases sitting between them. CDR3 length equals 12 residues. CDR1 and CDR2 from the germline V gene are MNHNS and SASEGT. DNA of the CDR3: TGTGCCAGCAGTGAAGGTGGTACGACCCAGCATTTT. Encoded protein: CASSEGGTTQHF.

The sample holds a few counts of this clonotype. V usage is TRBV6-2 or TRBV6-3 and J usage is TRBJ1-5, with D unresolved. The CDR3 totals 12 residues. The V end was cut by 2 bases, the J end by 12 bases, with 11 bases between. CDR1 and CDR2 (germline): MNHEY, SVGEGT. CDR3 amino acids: CASSYDESYQHF. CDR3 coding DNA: TGTGCCAGCAGTTACGACGAGTCCTACCAGCATTTT.

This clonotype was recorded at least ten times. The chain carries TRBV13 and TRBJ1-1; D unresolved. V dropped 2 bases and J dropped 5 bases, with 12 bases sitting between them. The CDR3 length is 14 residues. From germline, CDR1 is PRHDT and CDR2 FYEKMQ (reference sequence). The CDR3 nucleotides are TGTGCCAGCAGCTTAATCTTAAGGGCTACTGAAGCTTTCTTT. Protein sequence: CASSLILRATEAFF. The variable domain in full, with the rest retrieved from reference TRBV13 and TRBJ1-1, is AAGVIQSPRHLIKEKRETATLKCYPIPRHDTVYWYQQGPGQDPQFLISFYEKMQSDKGSIPDRFSAQQFSDYHSELNMSSLELGDSALYFCASSLILRATEAFFGQGTRLTVV.

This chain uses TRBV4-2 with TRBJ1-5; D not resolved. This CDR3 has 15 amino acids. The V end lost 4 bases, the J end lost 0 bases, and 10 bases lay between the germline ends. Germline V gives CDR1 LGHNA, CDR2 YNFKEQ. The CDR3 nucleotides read TGTGCCAGCAGCCCGCGGATCGATAGCAATCAGCCCCAGCATTTT. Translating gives CASSPRIDSNQPQHF.